This is a list of T cell receptor beta chains from one sample in a study of CD8+CD57+ T cells in acquired aplastic anemia. TCRdb ran MiXCR on the reads and lists one entry per CDR3 protein. The table shows hundreds of thousands of distinct CDR3 sequences, with approximately 80% occurring only once. The specimen sequenced was sorted CD4+, CD8+, or CD8+CD57+ T cells (not recorded which) from PBMCs. Receptors originate from a human donor with aplastic anemia. Both conserved end residues are part of each CDR3. D genes are given only for firm matches. Where a row states a size, it is once, few, many or the class of an expanded clone; other rows omit it.

J gene: TRBJ1-2; D gene: NA; clone size: NA; V gene: TRBV9; CDR3 DNA: TGTGCCAGCAGCCAAGGCCTTCGCCATGGCAACCAGTTC; CDR3 protein: CASSQGLRHGNQF
J gene: TRBJ1-1; D gene: NA; clone size: NA; V gene: TRBV9; CDR3 DNA: TGTGCCAGCAGCAAAGACACAGGGAACACCGGGGCTTTCTTT; CDR3 protein: CASSKDTGNTGAFF
J gene: TRBJ2-7; D gene: TRBD2; clone size: NA; V gene: TRBV19; CDR3 DNA: TGTGCCAGTAGTATCACCAGCGGGGCCTACTATGAGCAGTACTTC; CDR3 protein: CASSITSGAYYEQYF
J gene: TRBJ2-5; D gene: NA; clone size: many; V gene: TRBV15; CDR3 DNA: TGTGCCACCAGCAGAGGCAGCGGGCCCGAGACCCAGTACTTC; CDR3 protein: CATSRGSGPETQYF
J gene: TRBJ2-2; D gene: TRBD1; clone size: NA; V gene: TRBV7-9; CDR3 DNA: TGTGCCAGCAGCCAACAGGGGGCGGAGAACACCGGGGAGCTGTTTTTT; CDR3 protein: CASSQQGAENTGELFF
J gene: TRBJ1-2; D gene: NA; clone size: NA; V gene: TRBV7-8; CDR3 DNA: TGTGCCAGCAGCCTAGTAGTTAGCGGGGGGTTCAGCTTC; CDR3 protein: CASSLVVSGGFSF
J gene: TRBJ2-1; D gene: NA; clone size: NA; V gene: TRBV7-8; CDR3 DNA: TGTGCCAGCAGCTTAGAGAGAGGCCCCGATACGCAGGAGCAGTTCTTC; CDR3 protein: CASSLERGPDTQEQFF
J gene: TRBJ2-3; D gene: NA; clone size: NA; V gene: TRBV9; CDR3 DNA: TGTGCCAGCAGCGTAGGGGCAGATACTAAGCAGTATTTT; CDR3 protein: CASSVGADTKQYF
J gene: TRBJ1-2; D gene: TRBD1; clone size: NA; V gene: TRBV19; CDR3 DNA: TGTGCCAGTAGTGGGACAGGGGAATCTGGCTACACCTTC; CDR3 protein: CASSGTGESGYTF
J gene: TRBJ2-7; D gene: NA; clone size: NA; V gene: TRBV7-2; CDR3 DNA: TGTGCCAGCAGCTTAGCCCCAGGGATGGAAGAGCAGTACTTC; CDR3 protein: CASSLAPGMEEQYF
J gene: TRBJ1-1; D gene: NA; clone size: NA; V gene: TRBV5-8; CDR3 DNA: TGTGCCAGCAGCTTGGAACTTCAAGGGAACACTGAAGCTTTCTTT; CDR3 protein: CASSLELQGNTEAFF
J gene: TRBJ2-7; D gene: NA; clone size: NA; V gene: TRBV7-8; CDR3 DNA: TGTGCCAGCAGCTTAGTGCAAGGTCCCTACGCGCAGTACTTC; CDR3 protein: CASSLVQGPYAQYF
J gene: TRBJ1-2; D gene: NA; clone size: NA; V gene: TRBV7-2; CDR3 DNA: TGTGCCAGCAGCTCCCGTGGAGGGTCAAACTATTGCTACACCTTC; CDR3 protein: CASSSRGGSNYCYTF
J gene: TRBJ1-2; D gene: NA; clone size: once; V gene: TRBV11-3; CDR3 DNA: TGTGCCAGCAGCTTCACAGGGATAGGCTTGGACTATGGCTACACCTTC; CDR3 protein: CASSFTGIGLDYGYTF
J gene: TRBJ2-2; D gene: TRBD2; clone size: NA; V gene: TRBV2; CDR3 DNA: TGTGCCAGCGGTGGTGAAGCGGGGGACACGGGGGAGCTGTTTTTT; CDR3 protein: CASGGEAGDTGELFF